What follows are 32 T cell receptor beta chains derived from one specimen sequenced in a study of cytomegalovirus exposure and HLA in healthy donors. The PCR made use of 60 Vbeta and 13 Jbeta primers. Sequenced by immunoSEQ multiplex PCR; TCRdb stores in-frame clones only, minus some. The table has about 150,000 clones, roughly 77% seen once. Input material: PBMCs. The receptors shown here come from a man in his thirties or forties in good health and CMV-seropositive.

The chain combines TRBV19 with TRBJ2-2, with D possibly being TRBD2 (6 bases). V was cut by 8 bases and J by 6 bases, with 16 bases left in between. CDR1 LNHDA and CDR2 SQIVND come from the germline V gene (reference sequence). The CDR3 totals 14 residues. Written as DNA, the CDR3 is TGTGCCAGTGGGGGGTTAGAGGTAGCCGGGGAGCTGTTTTTT. Its protein is CASGGLEVAGELFF. The variable domain in full, with the rest retrieved from reference TRBV19 and TRBJ2-2, is DGGITQSPKYLFRKEGQNVTLSCEQNLNHDAMYWYRQDPGQGLRLIYYSQIVNDFQKGDIAEGYSVSREKKESFPLTVTSAQKNPTAFYLCASGGLEVAGELFFGEGSRLTVL.

The chain combines TRBV18 with TRBJ1-2; tentative D call: TRBD1 (6 bases). The V end lost 2 bases, the J end lost 8 bases, and 9 bases lay between the germline ends. The CDR3 consists of 12 residues. Germline lookup yields CDR1 KGHSH and CDR2 LQKENI. CDR3 residues: CASSPAGDGYTF. For the CDR3, the DNA is TGTGCCAGCTCACCAGCAGGGGACGGCTACACCTTC.

This rearrangement joins TRBV7-9 to TRBJ1-1; 7 bases are shared with TRBD1. Germline V CDR1 and CDR2: SEHNR, FQNEAQ (reference sequence). V lost 6 bases to trimming and J lost 5 bases; unmatched junction nucleotides: 3. The CDR3 loop spans 12 amino acids. The CDR3, as DNA: TGTGCCAGCAGTCCAGGGGGAACTGAAGCTTTCTTT. Its protein is CASSPGGTEAFF.

The V gene is TRBV5-1, the J gene TRBJ2-7; 8 nucleotides align to TRBD1. Trimming cost V 0 bases and J 2 bases; bases outside gene matches: 1. Germline lookup yields CDR1 SGHRS and CDR2 YFSETQ. CDR3 size: 14 residues. DNA for the CDR3: TGCGCCAGCAGCTTGGGACAGGGGCCCTACGAGCAGTACTTC. It is translated as CASSLGQGPYEQYF.

This chain uses TRBV30 with TRBJ1-1; no definite D call. The V end was cut by 2 bases, the J end by 13 bases, with 17 bases between. The CDR3 is made up of 12 amino acids. The germline gives CDR1 GTSNPN, CDR2 SVGIG (reference sequence). CDR3 amino acids: CAWSPPGARGFF. DNA of the CDR3: TGTGCCTGGAGTCCCCCTGGAGCTCGGGGTTTCTTT.

The chain has TRBV9 and TRBJ2-2; D is undetermined. Trimming shortened V by 4 bases and J by 6 bases, and 7 bases separated the two germline ends. The CDR3 is made up of 12 amino acids. Germline CDR1 is SGDLS and CDR2 is YYNGEE. CDR3 coding DNA: TGTGCCAGCAGCCCCCTCTCCGGGGAGCTGTTTTTT. It codes for CASSPLSGELFF. The variable domain in full, with the rest retrieved from reference TRBV9 and TRBJ2-2, is DSGVTQTPKHLITATGQRVTLRCSPRSGDLSVYWYQQSLDQGLQFLIQYYNGEERAKGNILERFSAQQFPDLHSELNLSSLELGDSALYFCASSPLSGELFFGEGSRLTVL.

The chain combines TRBV30 with TRBJ1-1; D is unclear. There are 15 residues in the CDR3. The ends were cut back, 2 bases at V and 0 bases at J, with 13 bases in the middle. Per germline, CDR1 GTSNPN and CDR2 SVGIG (reference sequence). The CDR3 spells CAWSPAWGVNTEAFF. The CDR3 DNA sequence: TGTGCCTGGAGTCCGGCCTGGGGAGTGAACACTGAAGCTTTCTTT.

For this clone: The junction departs from germline at one end; a sequencing error may be responsible. The CDR3 nucleotides are TGTGCCACCAGTGACAGGGTAAACACTGAAGCTTTCTTT. It encodes CATSDRVNTEAFF. J is TRBJ1-1 and V is TRBV6-5; TRBD1 matches 7 bases. Germline CDR1 MNHEY, CDR2 SVGAGI. CDR3 size: 13 residues.

The chain carries TRBV9 and TRBJ1-5; D perhaps matches TRBD1 (5 bases). Germline CDR1 is SGDLS and CDR2 is YYNGEE. Trimming removed 6 bases at V and 9 bases at J, with 16 bases between. The CDR3 runs 13 residues. CDR3 in DNA: TGTGCCAGCACGAGGACGGACAAGGGGCCCCAGCATTTT. It codes for CASTRTDKGPQHF.

The rearrangement joins TRBV10-3 to TRBJ1-6; tentatively, D is TRBD1 (5 bases). The germline V gene encodes CDR1 ENHRY and CDR2 SYGVKD. Trimming pared 0 bases from V and 10 bases from J, leaving 13 bases between. This CDR3 spans 15 amino acids. CDR3: CAISESIGVESPLHF. CDR3 in DNA: TGTGCCATCAGTGAGTCCATAGGGGTGGAGTCACCCCTCCACTTT.

This chain links TRBV28 with TRBJ1-1; no reliable D call. The length of the CDR3 is 13 residues. The germline V and J ends were trimmed by 5 bases and 5 bases, with 12 bases remaining between them. Germline V gene data show CDR1 as MDHEN and CDR2 as SYDVKM. The CDR3 spells CASSPPGGTEAFF. CDR3 bases: TGTGCCAGCAGTCCCCCAGGTGGAACTGAAGCTTTCTTT. Complete variable domain (other parts from reference TRBV28 and TRBJ1-1): DVKVTQSSRYLVKRTGEKVFLECVQDMDHENMFWYRQDPGLGLRLIYFSYDVKMKEKGDIPEGYSVSREKKERFSLILESASTNQTSMYLCASSPPGGTEAFFGQGTRLTVV.

The rearrangement joins TRBV10-3 to TRBJ1-5; D is uncertain. Germline values: CDR1 ENHRY, CDR2 SYGVKD. CDR3 length: 13 amino acids. Trimming removed 7 bases at V and 5 bases at J, with 12 bases between. CDR3 sequence: CAIKSALDQPQHF. The CDR3 region has the DNA TGTGCCATCAAAAGCGCTTTAGATCAGCCCCAGCATTTT.

This clone showed up just once. The V gene is TRBV9, the J gene TRBJ2-1; 9 bases map to TRBD2. V lost 0 bases and J lost 6; bases outside the gene matches: 7. The CDR3 runs 16 residues. CDR1 and CDR2 (germline): SGDLS, YYNGEE. CDR3 sequence: CASSVGGGGAPNEQFF. In DNA, the CDR3 is TGTGCCAGCAGCGTAGGAGGCGGGGGGGCGCCCAATGAGCAGTTCTTC. Based on the CDR3 plus reference TRBV9 and TRBJ2-1, the full variable domain is DSGVTQTPKHLITATGQRVTLRCSPRSGDLSVYWYQQSLDQGLQFLIQYYNGEERAKGNILERFSAQQFPDLHSELNLSSLELGDSALYFCASSVGGGGAPNEQFFGPGTRLTVL.

This clone appeared a few times. The CDR3 protein is CATSGGQGNNQPQHF. CDR3 DNA sequence: TGTGCCACCAGCGGCGGACAGGGGAACAATCAGCCCCAGCATTTT. This sequence joins TRBV15 and TRBJ1-5; TRBD1 matches at 9 bases. Germline V gives CDR1 LNHNV, CDR2 YYDKDF (reference sequence). This CDR3 spans 15 amino acids. The V segment lost 5 bases and the J segment 3 bases; nucleotides outside the gene matches: 5.

V gene TRBV7-2 combines with J gene TRBJ2-7, with D possibly TRBD1 on 6 matching bases. CDR3 length equals 14 residues. CDR1 SGHTA and CDR2 FQGNSA come from the germline V gene. Trimming pared 5 bases from V and 3 bases from J, leaving 14 bases between. The CDR3 DNA sequence: TGTGCCAGCAGCCTCGGACAGCCAGGCTACGAGCAGTACTTC. Translation gives CASSLGQPGYEQYF.

A note on this clone: Additional DNA sequences in this sample encode the identical CDR3. The chain joins TRBV4-2 to TRBJ2-6; D is possibly TRBD1 (5 bases). Germline V gene data show CDR1 as LGHNA and CDR2 as YNFKEQ. Trimming stripped 1 base from V and 3 bases from J, with 10 bases between. The CDR3 contains 16 residues. This CDR3 is CASSQGQGSGANVLTF. The CDR3 DNA reads TGTGCCAGCAGCCAAGGGCAGGGTAGTGGGGCCAACGTCCTGACTTTC.

This clone has just one count. This chain connects TRBV29-1 to TRBJ2-5; tentatively, D is TRBD2 (5 bases). Germline values: CDR1 SQVTM, CDR2 ANQGSEA. CDR3 size: 13 residues. Trimming removed 4 bases at V and 2 bases at J, with 11 bases between. As DNA, the CDR3 is TGCAGCGTTGGAGCGGATACACAAGAGACCCAGTACTTC. This codes for CSVGADTQETQYF.

This chain links TRBV6-5 with TRBJ1-3; no firm D call. CDR3 length equals 14 residues. The V and J ends lost 7 bases and 6 bases respectively, with 16 bases between them. Germline V gives CDR1 MNHEY, CDR2 SVGAGI. CDR3 DNA sequence: TGTGCCAGCATGATGGGCGCAACGAAAAACACCATATATTTT. Amino acids: CASMMGATKNTIYF.

V and J are TRBV9 and TRBJ2-3; 7 positions agree with TRBD1. The CDR3 length is 16 residues. Germline values: CDR1 SGDLS, CDR2 YYNGEE. V shed 0 bases, J shed 3 bases, and the junction held 7 bases outside the gene matches. The DNA for the CDR3 is TGTGCCAGCAGCGTAGGAATAAACAGGGGAACAGATACGCAGTATTTT. Its translation: CASSVGINRGTDTQYF. Full variable domain (missing parts from reference TRBV9 and TRBJ2-3): DSGVTQTPKHLITATGQRVTLRCSPRSGDLSVYWYQQSLDQGLQFLIQYYNGEERAKGNILERFSAQQFPDLHSELNLSSLELGDSALYFCASSVGINRGTDTQYFGPGTRLTVL.

V is TRBV9 and J is TRBJ1-1, with D possibly being TRBD1 (6 bases). The CDR3 contains 17 residues. Germline loops: CDR1 SGDLS, CDR2 YYNGEE. Trimming removed 0 bases from V and 1 base from J, with 16 bases in between. CDR3 protein: CASSVGPQGGWNTEAFF. Here the CDR3 DNA reads TGTGCCAGCAGCGTAGGGCCACAGGGCGGGTGGAACACTGAAGCTTTCTTT.

V gene TRBV6-5 combines with J gene TRBJ2-1, with TRBD2 as a possible D gene (6 bases). This CDR3 region has 14 residues. CDR1 is MNHEY and CDR2 is SVGAGI in the germline V gene. The V end lost 6 bases, the J end lost 2 bases, and 11 bases lay between the germline ends. CDR3 nucleotides: TGTGCCAGCAGCCCGGGGGTGGCCTACAATGAGCAGTTCTTC. Translation gives CASSPGVAYNEQFF.

The rearrangement joins TRBV7-2 to TRBJ1-2, with D hard to call. The CDR3 is 12 residues long. Trimming took off 2 bases at V and 4 bases at J, with 5 bases between the two ends. Germline-derived CDR1 and CDR2 are SGHTA and FQGNSA. The CDR3 DNA follows: TGTGCCAGCAGCTTAACCAGCTATGGCTACACCTTC. Translating gives CASSLTSYGYTF.

The chain links TRBV30 to TRBJ1-1; D perhaps matches TRBD1 (5 bases). The V and J ends lost 3 bases and 0 bases respectively, with 8 bases between them. CDR1 GTSNPN and CDR2 SVGIG come from the germline V gene (reference sequence). The CDR3 totals 13 residues. The CDR3 here is CAWRGGMNTEAFF. The CDR3 DNA follows: TGTGCCTGGAGGGGGGGAATGAACACTGAAGCTTTCTTT.

This clone was seen a handful of times. The chain uses TRBV2 and TRBJ2-1; D uncertain. This CDR3 has 14 amino acids. Between the trimmed V and J ends, which lost 4 bases and 2 bases, there was a span of 9 bases. Germline V gene data show CDR1 as SNHLY and CDR2 as FYNNEI. CDR3 DNA sequence: TGTGCCAGCAGTGGTTCTCTAGCCTACAATGAGCAGTTCTTC. This gives the protein CASSGSLAYNEQFF.

This chain uses TRBV6-5 with TRBJ2-5, with TRBD1 matching 7 bases. The length of the CDR3 is 14 residues. Germline-derived CDR1 and CDR2 are MNHEY and SVGAGI. V trimming: 5 bases; J trimming: 9 bases; junction bases outside the gene matches: 12. This CDR3 reads CASSPGTAFGAQYF. CDR3 nucleotides: TGTGCCAGCAGTCCGGGGACAGCGTTTGGGGCCCAGTACTTC.

The CDR3: CASSSGTSGTRTDTQYF. The DNA for the CDR3 is TGCGCCAGCAGCTCCGGGACTAGCGGGACTCGTACAGATACGCAGTATTTT. V gene TRBV5-1 combines with J gene TRBJ2-3; TRBD2 agrees at 13 bases. The CDR3 consists of 17 residues. V was pared by 3 bases and J by 3 bases, with 7 bases of the junction left unmatched. Germline CDR1 SGHRS, CDR2 YFSETQ.

The chain recombines TRBV4-1 with TRBJ2-3, with 11 bases aligning to TRBD1. The CDR3 is made up of 16 amino acids. The V segment lost 4 bases and the J segment 5 bases; nucleotides outside the gene matches: 8. The germline V gene encodes CDR1 MGHRA and CDR2 YSYEKL. This chain's CDR3 is CASSPGGQGAGDTQYF. In nucleotides, the CDR3 is TGCGCCAGCAGCCCAGGAGGACAGGGGGCTGGAGATACGCAGTATTTT.

The rearrangement links TRBV7-2 to TRBJ1-4, with 9 bases lining up with TRBD1. V lost 5 bases, J lost 8 bases, and 6 bases stayed unmatched. This CDR3 has 14 amino acids. Germline V gene lookup returns CDR1 SGHTA and CDR2 FQGNSA. CDR3 loop: CASSRGQGYEKLFF. As DNA, the CDR3 is TGTGCCAGCAGCAGGGGACAGGGTTACGAAAAACTGTTTTTT.

The gene calls are TRBV15 and TRBJ1-6; D is possibly TRBD1 (6 bases). V was cut by 5 bases and J by 9 bases, with 11 bases left in between. The length of the CDR3 is 13 residues. Per the germline V gene, CDR1 is LNHNV and CDR2 is YYDKDF (reference sequence). DNA of the CDR3: TGTGCCACCAGCTCACGACAGGCTTCACCCCTCCACTTT. It translates to CATSSRQASPLHF.

CDR3: CATSSYRDRGVDNQPQHF. The DNA of the CDR3 is TGTGCCACCAGCAGTTATCGGGACAGGGGGGTCGACAATCAGCCCCAGCATTTT. The chain uses TRBV15 and TRBJ1-5, with 11 bases that match TRBD1. V lost 3 bases to trimming and J lost 3 bases; unmatched junction nucleotides: 10. Germline V gene sequence: CDR1 LNHNV, CDR2 YYDKDF (reference sequence). The CDR3 totals 18 residues.

The gene calls are TRBV4-1 and TRBJ2-7; possible D gene TRBD2, 6 bases. Germline CDR1 is MGHRA and CDR2 is YSYEKL. Trimming took 0 bases from V and 6 from J, leaving 9 bases between them. This CDR3 spans 13 amino acids. The CDR3 region is CASSQDRGSEQYF. The DNA for the CDR3 is TGCGCCAGCAGCCAAGATCGGGGGAGCGAGCAGTACTTC.

The chain uses TRBV28 and TRBJ2-1; tentative D call: TRBD2 (5 bases). Germline-derived CDR1 and CDR2 are MDHEN and SYDVKM. The CDR3 sequence is 12 residues long. Trimming took off 4 bases at V and 9 bases at J, with 10 bases between the two ends. The CDR3, as DNA: TGTGCCAGCAGTTGGGATCGGGGTGAGCAGTTCTTC. Protein sequence: CASSWDRGEQFF.